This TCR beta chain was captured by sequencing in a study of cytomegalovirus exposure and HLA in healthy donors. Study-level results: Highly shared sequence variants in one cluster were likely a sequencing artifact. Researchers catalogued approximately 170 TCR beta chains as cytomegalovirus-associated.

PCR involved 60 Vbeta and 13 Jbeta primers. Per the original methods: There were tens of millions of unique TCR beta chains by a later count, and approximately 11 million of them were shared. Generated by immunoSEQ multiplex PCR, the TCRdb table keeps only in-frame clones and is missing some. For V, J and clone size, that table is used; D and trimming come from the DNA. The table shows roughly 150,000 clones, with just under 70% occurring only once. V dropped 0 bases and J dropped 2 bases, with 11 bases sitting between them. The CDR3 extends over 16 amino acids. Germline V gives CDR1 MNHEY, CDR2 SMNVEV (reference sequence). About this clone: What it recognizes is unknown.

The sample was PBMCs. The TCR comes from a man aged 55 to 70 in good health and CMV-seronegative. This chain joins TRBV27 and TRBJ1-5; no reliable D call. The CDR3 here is CASSLSSSGGNQPQHF. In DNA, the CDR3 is TGTGCCAGCAGTTTATCGTCTTCAGGTGGCAATCAGCCCCAGCATTTT.